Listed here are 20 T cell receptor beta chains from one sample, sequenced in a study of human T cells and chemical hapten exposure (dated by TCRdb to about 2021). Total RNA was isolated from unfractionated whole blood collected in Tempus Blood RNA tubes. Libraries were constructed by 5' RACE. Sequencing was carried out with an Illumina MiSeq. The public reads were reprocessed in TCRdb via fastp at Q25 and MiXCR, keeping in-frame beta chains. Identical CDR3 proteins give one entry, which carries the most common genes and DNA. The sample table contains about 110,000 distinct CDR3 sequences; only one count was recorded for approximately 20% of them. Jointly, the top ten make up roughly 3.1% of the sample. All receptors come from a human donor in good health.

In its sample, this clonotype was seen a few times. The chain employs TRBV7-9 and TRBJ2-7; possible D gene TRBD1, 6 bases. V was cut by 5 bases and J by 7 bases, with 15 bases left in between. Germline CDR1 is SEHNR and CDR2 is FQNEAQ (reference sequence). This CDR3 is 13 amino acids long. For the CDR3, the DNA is TGTGCCAGCAGCCCCGTGGGACAAGGGGAGCAGTACTTC. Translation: CASSPVGQGEQYF.

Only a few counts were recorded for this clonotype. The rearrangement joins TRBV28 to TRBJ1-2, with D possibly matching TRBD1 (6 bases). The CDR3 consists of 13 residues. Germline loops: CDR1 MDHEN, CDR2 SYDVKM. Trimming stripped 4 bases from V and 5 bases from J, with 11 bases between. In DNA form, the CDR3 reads TGTGCCAGCAGTTCCGACAGGAAATATGGCTACACCTTC. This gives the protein CASSSDRKYGYTF.

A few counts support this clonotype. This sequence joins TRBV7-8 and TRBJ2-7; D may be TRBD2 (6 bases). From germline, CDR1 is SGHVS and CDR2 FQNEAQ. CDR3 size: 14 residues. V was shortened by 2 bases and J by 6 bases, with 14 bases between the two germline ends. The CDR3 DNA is TGTGCCAGCAGCTTAATTGGGACTCGAGGCGAGCAGTACTTC. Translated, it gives CASSLIGTRGEQYF.

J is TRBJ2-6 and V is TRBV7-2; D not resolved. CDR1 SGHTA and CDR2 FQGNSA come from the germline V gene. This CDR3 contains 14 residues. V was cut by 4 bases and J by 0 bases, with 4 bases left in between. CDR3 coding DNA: TGTGCCAGCAGCTATGACTCTGGGGCCAACGTCCTGACTTTC. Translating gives CASSYDSGANVLTF.

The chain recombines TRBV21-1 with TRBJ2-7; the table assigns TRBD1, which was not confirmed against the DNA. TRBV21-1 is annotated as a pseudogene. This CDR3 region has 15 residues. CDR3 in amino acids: CASSKPGPVGGEQYF. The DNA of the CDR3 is TGTGCCAGCAGCAAACCGGGTCCCGTGGGAGGCGAGCAGTACTTC.

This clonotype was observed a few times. Written as DNA, the CDR3 is TGTGCCAGCAGTTTCGCAGGGCCCAATCAGCCCCAGCATTTT. Translating it yields CASSFAGPNQPQHF. The V call is TRBV27, the J call TRBJ1-5; possibly TRBD1 for D (5 bases). Per the germline V gene, CDR1 is MNHEY and CDR2 is SMNVEV (reference sequence). Between the trimmed V and J ends, which lost 3 bases and 3 bases, there was a span of 9 bases. The CDR3 length is 14 residues.

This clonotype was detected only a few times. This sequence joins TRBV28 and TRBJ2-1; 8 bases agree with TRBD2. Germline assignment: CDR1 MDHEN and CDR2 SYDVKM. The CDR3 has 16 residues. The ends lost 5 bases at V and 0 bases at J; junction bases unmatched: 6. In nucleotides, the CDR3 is TGTGCCAGCAGTCCTATAGCGGGGTCCTCCTACAATGAGCAGTTCTTC. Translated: CASSPIAGSSYNEQFF.

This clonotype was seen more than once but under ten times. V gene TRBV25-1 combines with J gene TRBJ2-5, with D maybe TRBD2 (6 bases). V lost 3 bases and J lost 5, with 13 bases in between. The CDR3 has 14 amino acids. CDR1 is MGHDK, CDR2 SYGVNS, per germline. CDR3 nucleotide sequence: TGTGCCAGCAGTGAGTTTAGGGCGGGGGAGACCCAGTACTTC. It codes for CASSEFRAGETQYF.

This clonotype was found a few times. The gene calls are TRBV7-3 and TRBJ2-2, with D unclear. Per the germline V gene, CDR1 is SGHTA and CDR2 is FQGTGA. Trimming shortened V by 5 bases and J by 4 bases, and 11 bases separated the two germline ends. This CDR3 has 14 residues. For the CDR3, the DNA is TGTGCCAGCAGCCGGTCGTGGGGCACCGGGGAGCTGTTTTTT. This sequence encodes CASSRSWGTGELFF.

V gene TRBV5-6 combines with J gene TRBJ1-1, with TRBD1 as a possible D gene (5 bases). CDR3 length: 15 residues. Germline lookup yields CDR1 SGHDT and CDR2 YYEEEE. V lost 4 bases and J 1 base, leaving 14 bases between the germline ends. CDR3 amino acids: CASSPLTAANTEAFF. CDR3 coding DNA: TGTGCCAGCAGCCCCCTGACAGCCGCGAACACTGAAGCTTTCTTT.

CDR3 bases: TGCGCCAGCAGCTTGGAACAGAGCACAGATACGCAGTATTTT. It specifies CASSLEQSTDTQYF. This chain connects TRBV5-1 to TRBJ2-3; D gene ambiguous. V gave up 0 bases and J gave up 0 bases, with 5 bases separating them. CDR3 length: 14 amino acids. The germline V gene encodes CDR1 SGHRS and CDR2 YFSETQ.

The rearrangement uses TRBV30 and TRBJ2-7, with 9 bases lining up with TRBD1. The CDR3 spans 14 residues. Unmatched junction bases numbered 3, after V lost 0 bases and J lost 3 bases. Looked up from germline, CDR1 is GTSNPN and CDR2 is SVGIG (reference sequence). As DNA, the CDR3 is TGTGCCTGGAGTGTAGGGACAGGGATCTACGAGCAGTACTTC. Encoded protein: CAWSVGTGIYEQYF.

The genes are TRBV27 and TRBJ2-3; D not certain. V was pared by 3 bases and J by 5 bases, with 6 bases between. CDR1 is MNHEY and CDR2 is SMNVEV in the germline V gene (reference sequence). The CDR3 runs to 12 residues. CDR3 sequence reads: CASSFWGDTQYF. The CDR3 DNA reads TGTGCCAGCAGTTTTTGGGGAGATACGCAGTATTTT.

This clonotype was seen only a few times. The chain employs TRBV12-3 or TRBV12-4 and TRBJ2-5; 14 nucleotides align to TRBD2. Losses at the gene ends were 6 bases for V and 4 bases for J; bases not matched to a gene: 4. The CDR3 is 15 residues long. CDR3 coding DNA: TGTGCCAGCAGGGGGGGACTAGCGGGAGCAGAGACCCAGTACTTC. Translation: CASRGGLAGAETQYF.

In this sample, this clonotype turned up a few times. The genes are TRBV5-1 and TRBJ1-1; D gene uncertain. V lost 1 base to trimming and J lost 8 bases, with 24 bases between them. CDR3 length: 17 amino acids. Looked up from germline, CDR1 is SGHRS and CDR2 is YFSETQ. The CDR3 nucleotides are TGCGCCAGCAGCTTGTATTGGGGATTTGGGGAAACAGTAGAAGCTTTCTTT. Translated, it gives CASSLYWGFGETVEAFF.

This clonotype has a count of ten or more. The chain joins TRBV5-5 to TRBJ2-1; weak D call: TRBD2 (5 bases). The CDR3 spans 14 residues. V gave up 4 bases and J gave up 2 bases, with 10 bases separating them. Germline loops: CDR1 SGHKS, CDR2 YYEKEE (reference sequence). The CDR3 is CASSRTPTYNEQFF. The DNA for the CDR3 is TGTGCCAGCAGCCGGACTCCCACCTACAATGAGCAGTTCTTC.

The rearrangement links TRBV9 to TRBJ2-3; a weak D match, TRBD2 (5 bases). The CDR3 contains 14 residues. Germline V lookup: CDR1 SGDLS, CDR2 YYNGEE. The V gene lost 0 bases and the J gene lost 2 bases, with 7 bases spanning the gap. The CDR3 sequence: CASSVGGPTDTQYF. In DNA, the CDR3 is TGTGCCAGCAGCGTAGGAGGGCCCACAGATACGCAGTATTTT.

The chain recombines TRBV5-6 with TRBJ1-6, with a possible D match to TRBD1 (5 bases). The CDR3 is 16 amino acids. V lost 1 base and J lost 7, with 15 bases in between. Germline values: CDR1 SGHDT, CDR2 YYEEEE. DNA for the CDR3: TGTGCCAGCAGCTTGTTTTTCATAGGGGACAATTCACCCCTCCACTTT. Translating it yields CASSLFFIGDNSPLHF.

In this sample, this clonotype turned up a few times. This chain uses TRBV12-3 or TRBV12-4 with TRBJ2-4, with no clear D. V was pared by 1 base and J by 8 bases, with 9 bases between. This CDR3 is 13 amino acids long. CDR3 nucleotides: TGTGCCAGCAGTTTAGGGCTCGGAGACATTCAGTACTTC. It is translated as CASSLGLGDIQYF.

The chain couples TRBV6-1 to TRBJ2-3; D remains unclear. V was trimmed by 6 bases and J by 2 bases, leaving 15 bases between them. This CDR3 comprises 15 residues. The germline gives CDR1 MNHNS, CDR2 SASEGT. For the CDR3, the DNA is TGTGCCAGCAGCCCCCCGGAGCCCCCCACAGATACGCAGTATTTT. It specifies CASSPPEPPTDTQYF.